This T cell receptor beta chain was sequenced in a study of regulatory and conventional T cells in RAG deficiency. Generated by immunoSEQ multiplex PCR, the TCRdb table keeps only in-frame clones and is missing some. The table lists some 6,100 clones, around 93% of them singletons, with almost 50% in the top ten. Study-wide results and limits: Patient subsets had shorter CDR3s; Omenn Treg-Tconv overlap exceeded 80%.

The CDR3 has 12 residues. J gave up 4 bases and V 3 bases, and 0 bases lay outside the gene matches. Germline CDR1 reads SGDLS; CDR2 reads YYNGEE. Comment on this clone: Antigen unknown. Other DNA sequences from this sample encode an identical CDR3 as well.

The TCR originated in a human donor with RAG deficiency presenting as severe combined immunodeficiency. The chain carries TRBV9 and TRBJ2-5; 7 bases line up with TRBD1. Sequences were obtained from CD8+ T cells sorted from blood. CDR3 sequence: CASSGQGETQYF. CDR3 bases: TGTGCCAGCAGCGGACAGGGAGAGACCCAGTACTTC.